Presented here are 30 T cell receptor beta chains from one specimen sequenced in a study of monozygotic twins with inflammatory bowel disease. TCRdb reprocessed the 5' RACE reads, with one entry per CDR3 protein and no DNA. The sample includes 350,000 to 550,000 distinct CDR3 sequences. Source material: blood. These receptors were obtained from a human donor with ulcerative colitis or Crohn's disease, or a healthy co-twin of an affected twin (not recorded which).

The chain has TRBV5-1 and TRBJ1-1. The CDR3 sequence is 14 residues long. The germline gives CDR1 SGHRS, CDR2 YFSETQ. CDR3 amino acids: CASSLAGPNTEAFF.

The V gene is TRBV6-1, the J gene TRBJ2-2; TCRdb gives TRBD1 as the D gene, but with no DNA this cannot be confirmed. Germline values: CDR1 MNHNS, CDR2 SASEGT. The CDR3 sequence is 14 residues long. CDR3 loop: CASTRTELLGELFF.

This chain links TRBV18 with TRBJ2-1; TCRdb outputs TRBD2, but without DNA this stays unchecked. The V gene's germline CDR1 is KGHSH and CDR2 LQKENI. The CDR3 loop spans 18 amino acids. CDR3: CASSPIIRGLAGANEQFF.

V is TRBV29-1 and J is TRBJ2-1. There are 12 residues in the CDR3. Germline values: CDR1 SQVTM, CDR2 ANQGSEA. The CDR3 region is CSVVGMTNEQFF.

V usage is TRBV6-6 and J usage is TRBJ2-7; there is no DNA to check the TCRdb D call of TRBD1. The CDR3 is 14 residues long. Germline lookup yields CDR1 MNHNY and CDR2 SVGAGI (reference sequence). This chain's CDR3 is CASSYTTGAYEQYF.

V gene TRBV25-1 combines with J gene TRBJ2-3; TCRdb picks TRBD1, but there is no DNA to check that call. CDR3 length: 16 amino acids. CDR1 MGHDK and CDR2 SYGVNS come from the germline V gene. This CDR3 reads CASSPPSAPNTDTQYF. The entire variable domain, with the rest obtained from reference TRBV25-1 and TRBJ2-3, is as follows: EADIYQTPRYLVIGTGKKITLECSQTMGHDKMYWYQQDPGMELHLIHYSYGVNSTEKGDLSSESTVSRIRTEHFPLTLESARPSHTSQYLCASSPPSAPNTDTQYFGPGTRLTVL.

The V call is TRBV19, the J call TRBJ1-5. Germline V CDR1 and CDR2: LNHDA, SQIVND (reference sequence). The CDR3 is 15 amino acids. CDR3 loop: CASSTAFGSNQPQHF.

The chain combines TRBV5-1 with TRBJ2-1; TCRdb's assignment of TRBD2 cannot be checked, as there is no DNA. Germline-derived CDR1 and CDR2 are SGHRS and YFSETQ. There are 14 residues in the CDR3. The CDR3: CASSFSGELTEQFF.

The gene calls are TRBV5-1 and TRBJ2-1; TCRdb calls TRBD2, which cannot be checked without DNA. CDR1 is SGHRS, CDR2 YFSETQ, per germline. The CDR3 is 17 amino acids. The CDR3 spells CASSFGTSGIAYNEQFF.

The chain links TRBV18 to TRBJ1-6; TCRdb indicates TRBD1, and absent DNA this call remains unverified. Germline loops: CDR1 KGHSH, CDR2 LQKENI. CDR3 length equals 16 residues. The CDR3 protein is CASSPTRGDVGTPLHF.

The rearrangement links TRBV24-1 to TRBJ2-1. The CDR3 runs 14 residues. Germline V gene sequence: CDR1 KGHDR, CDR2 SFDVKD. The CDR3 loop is CATQARNSYNEQFF.

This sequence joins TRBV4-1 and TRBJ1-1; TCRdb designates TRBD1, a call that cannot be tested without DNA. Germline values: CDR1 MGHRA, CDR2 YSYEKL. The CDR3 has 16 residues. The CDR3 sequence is CASSHQGALGNTEAFF.

This chain's CDR3 is CATSAREGTDTQYF. V and J are TRBV24-1 and TRBJ2-3. Germline lookup yields CDR1 KGHDR and CDR2 SFDVKD. This CDR3 contains 14 residues.

The CDR3 region is CASRVSQNTEAFF. The chain carries TRBV5-1 and TRBJ1-1. The CDR3 consists of 13 residues. Germline V gene sequence: CDR1 SGHRS, CDR2 YFSETQ.

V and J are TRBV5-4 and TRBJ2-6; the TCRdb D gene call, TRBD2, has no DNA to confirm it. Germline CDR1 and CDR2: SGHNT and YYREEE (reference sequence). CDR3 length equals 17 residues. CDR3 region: CASSFWARPSGANVLTF.

The CDR3 sequence is CASSLKVFDEQFF. This chain links TRBV5-5 with TRBJ2-1. The germline CDR1 and CDR2 sequences are SGHKS and YYEKEE (reference sequence). This CDR3 is 13 amino acids long.

CDR3 loop: CASSHLTGNQPQHF. The chain couples TRBV4-2 to TRBJ1-5; TCRdb lists TRBD1, though no DNA is available to test this call. This CDR3 has 14 residues. Germline lookup yields CDR1 LGHNA and CDR2 YNFKEQ.

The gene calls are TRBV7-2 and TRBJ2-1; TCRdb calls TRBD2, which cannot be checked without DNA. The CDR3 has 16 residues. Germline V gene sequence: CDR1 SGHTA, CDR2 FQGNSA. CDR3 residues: CASSLLVAGLRNEQFF.

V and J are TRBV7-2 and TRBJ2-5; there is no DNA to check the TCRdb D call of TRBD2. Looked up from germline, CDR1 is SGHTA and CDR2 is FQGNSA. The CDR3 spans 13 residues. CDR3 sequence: CASRGEGEETQYF.

CDR3 protein: CASSQTGLLHF. The chain uses TRBV6-2 or TRBV6-3 and TRBJ1-6. The germline V gene has CDR1 MNHEY and CDR2 SVGEGT. The CDR3 consists of 11 residues.

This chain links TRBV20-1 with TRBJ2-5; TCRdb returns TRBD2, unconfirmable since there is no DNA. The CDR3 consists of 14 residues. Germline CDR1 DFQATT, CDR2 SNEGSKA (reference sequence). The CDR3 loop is CSASQDSTEETQYF.

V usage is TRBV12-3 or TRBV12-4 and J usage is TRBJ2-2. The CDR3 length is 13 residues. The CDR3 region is CASSAFTFGELFF.

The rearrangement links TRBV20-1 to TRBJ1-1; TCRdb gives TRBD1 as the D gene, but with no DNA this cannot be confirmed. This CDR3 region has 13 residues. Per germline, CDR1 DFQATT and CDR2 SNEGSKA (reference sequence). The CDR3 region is CSALTGSGTEAFF.

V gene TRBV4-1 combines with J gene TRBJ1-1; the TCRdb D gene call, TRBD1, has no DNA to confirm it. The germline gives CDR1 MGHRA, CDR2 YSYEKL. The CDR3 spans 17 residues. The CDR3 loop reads CASSQEPPDIMNTEAFF.

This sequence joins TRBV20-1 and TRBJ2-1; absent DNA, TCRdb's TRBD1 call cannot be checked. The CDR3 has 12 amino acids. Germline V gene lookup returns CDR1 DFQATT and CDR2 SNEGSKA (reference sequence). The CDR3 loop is CSARGLPNEQFF.

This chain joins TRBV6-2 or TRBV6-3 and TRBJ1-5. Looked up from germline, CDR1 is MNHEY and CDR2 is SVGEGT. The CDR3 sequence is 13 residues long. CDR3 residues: CATTPASNQPQHF.

The CDR3: CASSPVGQPGELFF. J is TRBJ2-2 and V is TRBV7-9; checking the TCRdb D call of TRBD1 is not possible without DNA. The CDR3 is 14 amino acids. CDR1 is SEHNR and CDR2 is FQNEAQ in the germline V gene (reference sequence).

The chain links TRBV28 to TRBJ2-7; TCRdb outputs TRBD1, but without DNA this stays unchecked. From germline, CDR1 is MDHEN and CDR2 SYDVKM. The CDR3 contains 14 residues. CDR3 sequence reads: CASTRGGPTYEQYF.

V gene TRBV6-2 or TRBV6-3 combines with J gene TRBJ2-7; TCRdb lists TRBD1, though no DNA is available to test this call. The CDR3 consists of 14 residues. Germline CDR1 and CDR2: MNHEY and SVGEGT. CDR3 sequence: CASRRPGQAYEQYF.

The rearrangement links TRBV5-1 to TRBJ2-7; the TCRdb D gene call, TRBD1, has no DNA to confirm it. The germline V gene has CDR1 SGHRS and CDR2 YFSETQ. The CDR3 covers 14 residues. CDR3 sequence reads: CASSFRDESYEQYF.